These 29 T cell receptor beta chains originate from one sample sequenced in a study of memory CD4+ T cells and cytomegalovirus serostatus. Assay used: immunoSEQ multiplex PCR; TCRdb lists only in-frame clones, some missing. The table lists 75,000 to 90,000 clones, approximately 80% of them singletons. The sort gate was single viable CD3+CD4+CD8-CD45RO+ cells for memory CD4+ T cells. The sample taken for sequencing was memory CD4+ T cells from blood. The receptor source for this set is an adult in good health and CMV-seronegative.

The J gene is TRBJ2-5, the V gene TRBV5-1; 8 bases fit TRBD2. CDR1 and CDR2 (germline): SGHRS, YFSETQ. The CDR3 is made up of 15 amino acids. V dropped 4 bases and J dropped 5; count of bases not matched to a gene: 10. CDR3 amino acids: CASSNSGDPRETQYF. The CDR3 DNA sequence: TGCGCCAGCAGCAATAGCGGGGACCCCCGCGAGACCCAGTACTTC. Full variable domain (remainder filled in from reference TRBV5-1 and TRBJ2-5): KAGVTQTPRYLIKTRGQQVTLSCSPISGHRSVSWYQQTPGQGLQFLFEYFSETQRNKGNFPGRFSGRQFSNSRSEMNVSTLELGDSALYLCASSNSGDPRETQYFGPGTRLLVL.

The rearrangement joins TRBV6-6 to TRBJ1-6; D gene ambiguous. Between the trimmed V and J ends, which lost 5 bases and 9 bases, there was a span of 11 bases. The CDR3 sequence is 13 residues long. CDR1 and CDR2 (germline): MNHNY, SVGAGI (reference sequence). The CDR3 region has the DNA TGTGCCAGCAGTCTGGCTCGGGGTTCACCCCTCCACTTT. The encoded protein is CASSLARGSPLHF.

The chain has TRBV7-2 and TRBJ1-2; 9 nucleotides align to TRBD1. The germline gives CDR1 SGHTA, CDR2 FQGNSA. The V gene end was trimmed by 5 bases and the J gene end by 5 bases; junction bases not matched to a gene: 9. The CDR3 spans 15 residues. CDR3 in amino acids: CASSARTGVGYGYTF. The CDR3 region has the DNA TGTGCCAGCAGCGCTCGGACAGGGGTCGGGTATGGCTACACCTTC.

J is TRBJ2-3 and V is TRBV30; 8 bases map to TRBD1. Germline V gives CDR1 GTSNPN, CDR2 SVGIG (reference sequence). CDR3 size: 16 residues. The J segment lost 7 bases and the V segment lost 4 bases, leaving 16 bases of the junction unmatched. CDR3 sequence (DNA): TGTGCCTGGACCCAAGAGGCAGGGGGCTGGACATATACGCAGTATTTT. This gives the protein CAWTQEAGGWTYTQYF.

The rearrangement uses TRBV25-1 and TRBJ2-7; no definite D call. The CDR3 covers 14 residues. The germline CDR1 and CDR2 sequences are MGHDK and SYGVNS. The germline V and J ends were trimmed by 7 bases and 3 bases, with 16 bases remaining between them. The CDR3 sequence: CASKDSGLYYEQYF. CDR3 DNA sequence: TGTGCCAGCAAAGACTCCGGGCTTTACTACGAGCAGTACTTC.

The V gene is TRBV11-2, the J gene TRBJ1-2; no firm D call. CDR3 length: 15 residues. The germline V gene has CDR1 SGHAT and CDR2 FQNNGV. With 4 bases removed from V and 4 bases from J, the gap between germline ends came to 16 bases. CDR3 sequence reads: CASSSLGVSSYGYTF. CDR3 sequence (DNA): TGTGCCAGCAGCTCACTCGGGGTCAGTAGCTATGGCTACACCTTC.

This CDR3 is CASSVYPGRNYEQYF. In DNA form, the CDR3 reads TGTGCCAGCAGTGTTTATCCCGGCAGGAACTACGAGCAGTACTTC. This chain uses TRBV28 with TRBJ2-7, with D unclear. The germline CDR1 and CDR2 sequences are MDHEN and SYDVKM. The CDR3 has 15 residues. V shed 5 bases and J shed 3 bases, with 17 bases lying between them.

The rearrangement links TRBV5-1 to TRBJ2-3; maybe TRBD1 (5 bases). Germline CDR1 and CDR2: SGHRS and YFSETQ. V lost 0 bases and J 2 bases, leaving 16 bases between the germline ends. This CDR3 is 17 amino acids long. CDR3 DNA: TGCGCCAGCAGCTTGGCCAGGGCGGCCCAGATCACAGATACGCAGTATTTT. Translated: CASSLARAAQITDTQYF.

The chain has TRBV5-1 and TRBJ2-7, with 7 bases matching TRBD1. V lost 2 bases and J lost 2; bases outside the gene matches: 4. CDR1 is SGHRS and CDR2 is YFSETQ in the germline V gene. The CDR3 has 14 amino acids. CDR3 coding DNA: TGCGCCAGCAGCTTCGGACAGGACGCCTACGAGCAGTACTTC. Encoded protein: CASSFGQDAYEQYF.

The chain carries TRBV6-5 and TRBJ1-3, with D hard to call. Per the germline V gene, CDR1 is MNHEY and CDR2 is SVGAGI. Trimming cost V 5 bases and J 0 bases, with 11 bases left between them. There are 15 residues in the CDR3. The CDR3 nucleotides read TGTGCCAGCAGTCTGAGGGCCTTCTCTGGAAACACCATATATTTT. This encodes CASSLRAFSGNTIYF.

This clone was counted only a few times. The chain carries TRBV5-4 and TRBJ2-1, with 8 nucleotides matching TRBD2. CDR3 length: 17 amino acids. Trimming at V came to 3 bases and at J to 9 bases, leaving 17 bases not matched to a gene. Germline CDR1 reads SGHNT; CDR2 reads YYREEE (reference sequence). CDR3 region: CASSSLRASGSLLEQFF. The CDR3 bases are TGTGCCAGCAGCTCCCTTCGAGCTAGCGGGTCCCTCCTTGAGCAGTTCTTC. Based on the CDR3 plus reference TRBV5-4 and TRBJ2-1, the full variable domain is ETGVTQSPTHLIKTRGQQVTLRCSSQSGHNTVSWYQQALGQGPQFIFQYYREEENGRGNFPPRFSGLQFPNYSSELNVNALELDDSALYLCASSSLRASGSLLEQFFGPGTRLTVL.

V gene TRBV11-2 combines with J gene TRBJ2-7, with 10 bases that match TRBD1. CDR1 is SGHAT and CDR2 is FQNNGV in the germline V gene. The CDR3 loop spans 14 amino acids. Trimming cost V 5 bases and J 3 bases; bases outside gene matches: 4. Here the CDR3 DNA reads TGTGCCAGCAGCCCCGGGGACAGGGGCTACGAGCAGTACTTC. Protein: CASSPGDRGYEQYF.

The rearrangement uses TRBV4-1 and TRBJ2-3; 7 nucleotides line up with TRBD2. V shed 1 base and J 0 bases; nucleotides not matched to a gene: 4. CDR1 is MGHRA and CDR2 is YSYEKL in the germline V gene. This CDR3 is built from 16 residues. The CDR3 here is CASSQGRAGSTDTQYF. The CDR3 DNA sequence: TGCGCCAGCAGCCAAGGAAGAGCGGGGAGCACAGATACGCAGTATTTT.

This clone has just a few counts. This sequence joins TRBV6-5 and TRBJ2-2; D unclear. V lost 0 bases to trimming and J lost 0 bases, with 8 bases between them. Germline-derived CDR1 and CDR2 are MNHEY and SVGAGI. This CDR3 is 16 amino acids long. The CDR3 DNA reads as TGTGCCAGCAGTTACTCGAGGCGGACGAACACCGGGGAGCTGTTTTTT. It encodes CASSYSRRTNTGELFF.

The V gene is TRBV6-1, the J gene TRBJ1-2; unclear D gene. Trimming shortened V by 1 base and J by 4 bases, and 4 bases separated the two germline ends. The germline CDR1 and CDR2 sequences are MNHNS and SASEGT. The CDR3 covers 12 residues. The CDR3 bases are TGTGCCAGCAGTGAAGTTACCTATGGCTACACCTTC. Its protein is CASSEVTYGYTF.

The chain employs TRBV7-2 and TRBJ2-7, with TRBD2 matching over 7 bases. Per the germline V gene, CDR1 is SGHTA and CDR2 is FQGNSA. V was pared by 4 bases and J by 1 base, with 4 bases of the junction left unmatched. This CDR3 spans 14 amino acids. The CDR3 loop reads CASSSFGGSYEQYF. DNA for the CDR3: TGTGCCAGCAGCTCCTTCGGGGGGTCCTACGAGCAGTACTTC.

V usage is TRBV6-5 and J usage is TRBJ2-1; no clear D gene. The CDR3 covers 11 residues. From germline, CDR1 is MNHEY and CDR2 SVGAGI. Trimming cost V 5 bases and J 10 bases, with 9 bases left between them. The CDR3 DNA sequence: TGTGCCAGCAGTGGGTCGGCGGAGCAGTTCTTC. Amino acids: CASSGSAEQFF.

J is TRBJ1-5 and V is TRBV30, with 7 bases identical to TRBD1. With V trimmed by 2 bases and J by 5 bases, 3 bases remained unmatched. The CDR3 runs to 13 residues. Germline lookup yields CDR1 GTSNPN and CDR2 SVGIG (reference sequence). The CDR3 region is CAWSHRGDQPQHF. The CDR3 DNA is TGTGCCTGGAGTCACAGGGGTGATCAGCCCCAGCATTTT.

The V gene is TRBV7-2, the J gene TRBJ1-5; D ambiguous. V was clipped by 4 bases and J by 1 base, with 8 bases between them. Germline V lookup: CDR1 SGHTA, CDR2 FQGNSA. The CDR3 loop spans 14 amino acids. DNA for the CDR3: TGTGCCAGCAGCTCTGTCATAAGCAATCAGCCCCAGCATTTT. Translated, it gives CASSSVISNQPQHF.

V is TRBV7-2 and J is TRBJ1-1; D uncertain. The CDR3 totals 13 residues. The V and J ends lost 5 bases and 3 bases respectively, with 10 bases between them. In germline, CDR1 is SGHTA, CDR2 FQGNSA. The chain's CDR3 is CASSGYVHTEAFF. CDR3 nucleotide sequence: TGTGCCAGCAGCGGATATGTACACACTGAAGCTTTCTTT.

The chain recombines TRBV7-9 with TRBJ1-2; no clear D. Germline CDR1 reads SEHNR; CDR2 reads FQNEAQ (reference sequence). The CDR3 covers 14 residues. With 2 bases removed from V and 4 bases from J, the gap between germline ends came to 11 bases. CDR3 coding DNA: TGTGCCAGCAGCTTACCGGTTTTGGGCTATGGCTACACCTTC. It is translated as CASSLPVLGYGYTF. Drawing the rest from reference TRBV7-9 and TRBJ1-2, the complete variable domain is DTGVSQNPRHKITKRGQNVTFRCDPISEHNRLYWYRQTLGQGPEFLTYFQNEAQLEKSRLLSDRFSAERPKGSFSTLEIQRTEQGDSAMYLCASSLPVLGYGYTFGSGTRLTVV.

This clone was seen once. V usage is TRBV14 and J usage is TRBJ1-1; tentative D call: TRBD1 (5 bases). CDR3 length: 14 residues. The ends were cut back, 4 bases at V and 5 bases at J, with 14 bases in the middle. Germline V gene data show CDR1 as SGHDN and CDR2 as FVKESK. CDR3: CASSLWRGSTEAFF. CDR3 nucleotides: TGTGCCAGCAGCCTCTGGAGGGGCTCAACTGAAGCTTTCTTT.

The rearrangement uses TRBV7-9 and TRBJ2-2; the D is unclear. Germline CDR1 SEHNR, CDR2 FQNEAQ (reference sequence). The CDR3 loop spans 14 amino acids. Trimming took off 1 base at V and 4 bases at J, with 7 bases between the two ends. This chain's CDR3 is CASSLVRGTGELFF. In DNA form, the CDR3 reads TGTGCCAGCAGCTTAGTTCGAGGCACCGGGGAGCTGTTTTTT. Full variable domain (remainder filled in from reference TRBV7-9 and TRBJ2-2): DTGVSQNPRHKITKRGQNVTFRCDPISEHNRLYWYRQTLGQGPEFLTYFQNEAQLEKSRLLSDRFSAERPKGSFSTLEIQRTEQGDSAMYLCASSLVRGTGELFFGEGSRLTVL.

The chain carries TRBV6-6 and TRBJ2-5, with D uncertain. Germline assignment: CDR1 MNHNY and CDR2 SVGAGI (reference sequence). Trimming left V 4 bases short and J 5 bases short, with 8 bases between. The CDR3 length is 12 residues. The CDR3 coding sequence is TGTGCCAGCAGTTCCGGGCTTGAGACCCAGTACTTC. Translated, it gives CASSSGLETQYF.

The rearrangement joins TRBV6-1 to TRBJ1-3, with D perhaps matching TRBD1 (5 bases). The V and J ends lost 7 bases and 4 bases respectively, with 14 bases between them. CDR3 length: 14 residues. Germline assignment: CDR1 MNHNS and CDR2 SASEGT. As DNA, the CDR3 is TGTGCCAGCACCGATGGGACCGAGGGAAACACCATATATTTT. As protein: CASTDGTEGNTIYF.

The rearrangement uses TRBV6-5 and TRBJ1-1; D gene uncertain. Trimming stripped 3 bases from V and 3 bases from J, with 14 bases between. CDR3 size: 15 residues. Germline V gene data show CDR1 as MNHEY and CDR2 as SVGAGI. CDR3: CASSYSTAADTEAFF. In DNA form, the CDR3 reads TGTGCCAGCAGTTATTCGACGGCGGCCGACACTGAAGCTTTCTTT.

The rearrangement links TRBV30 to TRBJ1-1; unclear D gene. V was shortened by 2 bases and J by 1 base, with 14 bases between the two germline ends. Germline V CDR1 and CDR2: GTSNPN, SVGIG (reference sequence). This CDR3 contains 15 residues. For the CDR3, the DNA is TGTGCCTGGAGTACATCGAACAACAAGAACACTGAAGCTTTCTTT. Protein product: CAWSTSNNKNTEAFF.

The rearrangement joins TRBV30 to TRBJ2-1; the D gene is possibly TRBD2 (5 bases). V lost 0 bases and J lost 6, with 21 bases in between. This CDR3 comprises 17 residues. The V gene's germline CDR1 is GTSNPN and CDR2 SVGIG (reference sequence). CDR3 sequence reads: CAWSVVRGYAFINEQFF. The CDR3 DNA reads as TGTGCCTGGAGTGTAGTTCGAGGGTACGCTTTTATCAATGAGCAGTTCTTC.

The chain links TRBV11-2 to TRBJ2-5; 7 nucleotides match TRBD2. V shed 4 bases, J shed 0 bases, and the junction held 8 bases outside the gene matches. Germline V gene sequence: CDR1 SGHAT, CDR2 FQNNGV. This CDR3 contains 16 residues. In nucleotides, the CDR3 is TGTGCCAGCAGCTCGTATTGGCGGGGGAACCAAGAGACCCAGTACTTC. Translated: CASSSYWRGNQETQYF.